The 27 T cell receptor beta chains presented below share a single source sample, sequenced in a study of PD-L1 blockade in urothelial cancer. TCRdb's copy holds only in-frame clones and misses some; the assay was immunoSEQ multiplex PCR. This repertoire shows roughly 49,000 clones, about 85% found once; its top ten account for approximately 7.7%. Sequencing was performed on PBMCs, taken around atezolizumab (anti-PD-L1) treatment. The receptor set was obtained from a man in his 60s with urothelial cancer.

The genes are TRBV19 and TRBJ2-7, with D maybe TRBD2 (5 bases). The CDR3 covers 14 residues. Trimming pared 1 base from V and 6 bases from J, leaving 13 bases between. Germline CDR1 is LNHDA and CDR2 is SQIVND (reference sequence). The CDR3 region is CASSIARGVGEQYF. CDR3 coding DNA: TGTGCCAGTAGTATAGCTCGGGGAGTGGGCGAGCAGTACTTC.

This rearrangement joins TRBV7-8 to TRBJ1-4, with D tentatively TRBD1 (5 bases). In germline, CDR1 is SGHVS, CDR2 FQNEAQ. V gave up 4 bases and J gave up 4 bases, with 13 bases separating them. The CDR3 is made up of 15 amino acids. CDR3: CASSWGGTLNEKLFF. The CDR3 bases are TGTGCCAGCAGCTGGGGGGGTACTCTTAATGAAAAACTGTTTTTT.

The chain couples TRBV27 to TRBJ2-1; 8 nucleotides align to TRBD2. The CDR3 runs 15 residues. Trimming removed 5 bases from V and 1 base from J; junction bases left unmatched: 4. Germline V gives CDR1 MNHEY, CDR2 SMNVEV (reference sequence). The CDR3 DNA reads as TGTGCCAGCAGTGCGGGGGGCGCGTCCTACAATGAGCAGTTCTTC. Translated: CASSAGGASYNEQFF.

The chain joins TRBV15 to TRBJ2-3; D perhaps matches TRBD1 (5 bases). The V end lost 0 bases, the J end lost 6 bases, and 13 bases lay between the germline ends. The CDR3 sequence is 15 residues long. CDR1 is LNHNV, CDR2 YYDKDF, per germline (reference sequence). CDR3 sequence reads: CATSRDRQGVDTQYF. DNA for the CDR3: TGTGCCACCAGCAGAGATCGCCAGGGTGTCGATACGCAGTATTTT.

V gene TRBV14 combines with J gene TRBJ2-7, with 9 bases identical to TRBD1. Germline-derived CDR1 and CDR2 are SGHDN and FVKESK. The CDR3 runs 15 residues. V lost 3 bases, J lost 6 bases, and 9 bases stayed unmatched. The CDR3 sequence: CASSHIRQGVVEQYF. Written as DNA, the CDR3 is TGTGCCAGCAGCCACATTCGACAGGGGGTCGTCGAGCAGTACTTC.

The chain links TRBV9 to TRBJ2-7; D is possibly TRBD1 (6 bases). V was cut by 4 bases and J by 4 bases, with 12 bases left in between. This CDR3 is built from 13 residues. In germline, CDR1 is SGDLS, CDR2 YYNGEE. The CDR3 sequence is CASSPPDRYEQYF. CDR3 in DNA: TGTGCCAGCAGCCCCCCGGACAGATACGAGCAGTACTTC. Looking up the rest from reference TRBV9 and TRBJ2-7 gives the full variable domain: DSGVTQTPKHLITATGQRVTLRCSPRSGDLSVYWYQQSLDQGLQFLIQYYNGEERAKGNILERFSAQQFPDLHSELNLSSLELGDSALYFCASSPPDRYEQYFGPGTRLTVT.

J is TRBJ1-1 and V is TRBV29-1; D perhaps matches TRBD1 (5 bases). CDR1 is SQVTM and CDR2 is ANQGSEA in the germline V gene. This CDR3 has 15 residues. V lost 6 bases and J 0 bases, leaving 17 bases between the germline ends. DNA for the CDR3: TGCAGCGTGCCAGGGATAGGCGGAGTGAACACTGAAGCTTTCTTT. Its protein product is CSVPGIGGVNTEAFF.

The chain joins TRBV6-6 to TRBJ2-5; D unclear. The CDR3 consists of 14 residues. V lost 6 bases and J 0 bases, leaving 11 bases between the germline ends. CDR1 and CDR2 (germline): MNHNY, SVGAGI (reference sequence). The CDR3 spells CASRQGRNQETQYF. The CDR3 DNA follows: TGTGCCAGCAGACAAGGCAGGAACCAAGAGACCCAGTACTTC.

The chain is built from TRBV28 and TRBJ1-6, with unresolved D. Germline V gene data show CDR1 as MDHEN and CDR2 as SYDVKM. This CDR3 is built from 14 residues. V was pared by 7 bases and J by 9 bases, with 16 bases between. The CDR3 coding sequence is TGTGCCAGCACCACGCCCATACAGAGTTCACCCCTCCACTTT. This codes for CASTTPIQSSPLHF.

The chain uses TRBV13 and TRBJ2-5; D is ambiguous. The germline V gene has CDR1 PRHDT and CDR2 FYEKMQ (reference sequence). The V end was cut by 4 bases, the J end by 5 bases, with 8 bases between. The CDR3 extends over 12 amino acids. DNA of the CDR3: TGTGCCAGCAGCTCTATGTGGGAGACCCAGTACTTC. Protein sequence: CASSSMWETQYF.

The chain has TRBV4-2 and TRBJ2-3; 11 bases align to TRBD2. V lost 1 base, J lost 7 bases, and 7 bases stayed unmatched. Per germline, CDR1 LGHNA and CDR2 YNFKEQ. The CDR3 spans 16 residues. The CDR3 DNA reads as TGTGCCAGCAGCCAAGTCAATAGCGGGGGGGCAAATACGCAGTATTTT. This translates into CASSQVNSGGANTQYF.

As to this clone: This same CDR3 is encoded by further DNA sequences in the sample. The chain has TRBV11-3 and TRBJ2-5; D not resolved. This CDR3 has 13 amino acids. V was cut by 3 bases and J by 5 bases, with 10 bases left in between. CDR1 is SGHNT and CDR2 is YENEEA in the germline V gene. DNA of the CDR3: TGTGCCAGCAGCTTTTCTCACATGGAGACCCAGTACTTC. This sequence encodes CASSFSHMETQYF. Combining the CDR3 with reference TRBV11-3 and TRBJ2-5 gives the whole variable domain EAGVVQSPRYKIIEKKQPVAFWCNPISGHNTLYWYLQNLGQGPELLIRYENEEAVDDSQLPKDRFSAERLKGVDSTLKIQPAELGDSAVYLCASSFSHMETQYFGPGTRLLVL.

The chain is built from TRBV29-1 and TRBJ2-7; 7 nucleotides line up with TRBD1. This CDR3 region has 14 residues. V shed 0 bases and J 2 bases; nucleotides not matched to a gene: 4. Looked up from germline, CDR1 is SQVTM and CDR2 is ANQGSEA. CDR3 sequence (DNA): TGCAGCGTTGAAGAAGGGGGCTATCCCTACGAGCAGTACTTC. It specifies CSVEEGGYPYEQYF.

This chain joins TRBV18 and TRBJ2-2, with D possibly TRBD1 on 5 matching bases. Trimming took off 3 bases at V and 1 base at J, with 15 bases between the two ends. Germline values: CDR1 KGHSH, CDR2 LQKENI. The CDR3 spans 17 residues. The CDR3 bases are TGTGCCAGCTCACCCTCGGCTTCTAGGGGGAACACCGGGGAGCTGTTTTTT. It specifies CASSPSASRGNTGELFF.

The rearrangement uses TRBV18 and TRBJ1-5; TRBD1 is a possible D gene (5 bases). V lost 8 bases to trimming and J lost 4 bases, with 18 bases between them. This CDR3 contains 15 residues. The germline V gene has CDR1 KGHSH and CDR2 LQKENI. CDR3 DNA: TGTGCCAGCACTTTAACAGGTTCCCTAAATCAGCCCCAGCATTTT. Amino acids: CASTLTGSLNQPQHF.

V gene TRBV6-5 combines with J gene TRBJ2-3; D might be TRBD1 (5 bases). The germline V and J ends were trimmed by 2 bases and 3 bases, with 9 bases remaining between them. CDR1 and CDR2 from the germline V gene are MNHEY and SVGAGI. CDR3 length equals 14 residues. CDR3 coding DNA: TGTGCCAGCAGTTACGACAGAGAAACAGATACGCAGTATTTT. Residues: CASSYDRETDTQYF.

This chain joins TRBV5-1 and TRBJ2-5; TRBD2 matches at 9 bases. The CDR3 spans 16 residues. Germline values: CDR1 SGHRS, CDR2 YFSETQ. The ends lost 4 bases at V and 4 bases at J; junction bases unmatched: 11. The DNA for the CDR3 is TGCGCCAGCAGCCGACAACTTGCGGGGGGGGGAGAGACCCAGTACTTC. This translates into CASSRQLAGGGETQYF.

In this sample, this clone turned up once. This rearrangement joins TRBV10-3 to TRBJ2-5, with TRBD2 as a possible D gene (7 bases). The germline gives CDR1 ENHRY, CDR2 SYGVKD. CDR3 length equals 13 residues. The germline V and J ends were trimmed by 6 bases and 3 bases, with 11 bases remaining between them. The CDR3 here is CAIREGGKETQYF. CDR3 nucleotides: TGTGCCATCAGGGAGGGGGGGAAAGAGACCCAGTACTTC.

This clone has only a few counts. The J gene is TRBJ1-2, the V gene TRBV2; D is unresolved. The CDR3 is made up of 16 amino acids. Germline CDR1 SNHLY, CDR2 FYNNEI. The V end lost 2 bases, the J end lost 1 base, and 14 bases lay between the germline ends. This chain's CDR3 is CASSEFGQAINYGYTF. The CDR3 DNA reads TGTGCCAGCAGTGAATTTGGCCAGGCAATTAACTATGGCTACACCTTC.

V gene TRBV6-1 combines with J gene TRBJ2-5, with TRBD2 identical over 9 bases. V lost 2 bases, J lost 8 bases, and 24 bases stayed unmatched. Germline V gene lookup returns CDR1 MNHNS and CDR2 SASEGT. The CDR3 length is 20 residues. The CDR3, as DNA: TGTGCCAGCAGTGAACTTCCAGCGGGGGGACTGACCTCATTAAAGAGAACCCAGTACTTC. Its translation: CASSELPAGGLTSLKRTQYF.

V and J are TRBV28 and TRBJ1-1; 10 bases match TRBD1. With 3 bases clipped from V and 0 bases from J, the junction kept 4 bases outside the gene matches. The CDR3 consists of 16 residues. Looked up from germline, CDR1 is MDHEN and CDR2 is SYDVKM. The CDR3: CASSLRQGAVNTEAFF. The CDR3 region has the DNA TGTGCCAGCAGTTTGAGACAGGGGGCTGTGAACACTGAAGCTTTCTTT.

The V and J genes are TRBV6-5 and TRBJ2-7, with TRBD1 matching over 9 bases. V shed 2 bases and J 2 bases; nucleotides not matched to a gene: 4. CDR3 length: 15 residues. Germline CDR1 MNHEY, CDR2 SVGAGI. Written as DNA, the CDR3 is TGTGCCAGCAGTTACCTATGGACAGGGGCCTACGAGCAGTACTTC. Translating it yields CASSYLWTGAYEQYF.

The chain employs TRBV5-1 and TRBJ1-3; D is perhaps TRBD1 (6 bases). The CDR3 is 15 residues long. The ends were cut back, 3 bases at V and 1 base at J, with 11 bases in the middle. Germline loops: CDR1 SGHRS, CDR2 YFSETQ. The CDR3 loop is CASSSDSSSGNTIYF. The CDR3 nucleotides are TGCGCCAGCAGCTCGGACAGCTCGTCTGGAAACACCATATATTTT.

Regarding this clone: At one boundary the junction diverges from the germline segment, which might be a read error. V and J are TRBV5-6 and TRBJ2-7, with TRBD2 identical over 11 bases. The CDR3 is made up of 15 amino acids. Per the germline V gene, CDR1 is SGHDT and CDR2 is YYEEEE. CDR3 loop: CASSRGTSGSYGQYF. The CDR3 coding sequence is TGTGCCAGCAGCCGCGGGACTAGCGGTTCCTACGGGCAGTACTTC.

The chain employs TRBV5-1 and TRBJ1-4; TRBD1 is a possible D gene (5 bases). The CDR3 has 15 amino acids. V lost 1 base and J 6 bases, leaving 13 bases between the germline ends. Germline assignment: CDR1 SGHRS and CDR2 YFSETQ. The CDR3 loop is CASSLLGGVDEKLFF. CDR3 nucleotide sequence: TGCGCCAGCAGCTTGCTGGGGGGTGTGGATGAAAAACTGTTTTTT.

The rearrangement joins TRBV4-3 to TRBJ2-1; the match to TRBD2 covers 12 bases. CDR1 is LGHNA, CDR2 YSLEER, per germline. This CDR3 contains 15 residues. J gave up 5 bases and V 4 bases, and 3 bases lay outside the gene matches. CDR3 loop: CASSPLAGGNNEQFF. CDR3 nucleotide sequence: TGCGCCAGCAGCCCGCTAGCGGGGGGGAACAATGAGCAGTTCTTC.

The chain has TRBV28 and TRBJ1-1, with 7 bases fitting TRBD1. The ends lost 7 bases at V and 0 bases at J; junction bases unmatched: 5. CDR1 MDHEN and CDR2 SYDVKM come from the germline V gene. The CDR3 length is 14 residues. In nucleotides, the CDR3 is TGTGCCAGCATTGTTACAGGGGTGAACACTGAAGCTTTCTTT. Its translation is CASIVTGVNTEAFF.